This TCR beta chain was sequenced in a study of control samples from healthy donors and cancer patients. Clones were read by immunoSEQ multiplex PCR, and TCRdb kept only the in-frame ones, dropping some. The sample lists 70,000 or so clones, 84% occurring once. Comments on this clone: The junction departs from the called germline gene at one end, perhaps through a read error. This sample also contains other DNA sequences that code for the same CDR3.

The TCR was taken from a man aged 50 or older in good health. The sample was blood.

As DNA, the CDR3 is TGTGCTAGCAGCTTGGGGGACAGGAACCAAGAGACCCAGTACTTC. Amino acids: CASSLGDRNQETQYF. The rearrangement uses TRBV7-7 and TRBJ2-5, with 8 bases lining up with TRBD1. The CDR3 extends over 15 amino acids. Germline V lookup: CDR1 SSHAT, CDR2 FNYEAQ (reference sequence).